This T cell receptor beta chain was found in a study of T cells after yellow fever vaccination (dated by TCRdb to between 2019 and 2020). Study-level background: The SMART-Seq v4 Ultra Low Input RNA kit was used to prepare libraries from fractions with low cell numbers. To track T-cell clones before and after primary and booster YFV17D yellow fever vaccination, bulk TCR alpha and beta repertoires were sequenced longitudinally. Blood was collected at multiple timepoints before and after primary and secondary immunization, and bulk PBMC replicates and cell subsets were isolated. Two healthy male donors, one aged 18 to 29 and one aged 30 to 39 years, were included in the cohort.

TCR cDNA was synthesized by 5'RACE template switching, through which a universal primer site and unique molecular identifiers were introduced. cDNA synthesis was primed from both the TCR alpha and TCR beta constant segments. Library amplification involved two PCR steps, and the second step added sample barcodes and sequencing adapters. Sequencing of the libraries was done on either Illumina HiSeq 2500 (2x100 bp) or NovaSeq (2x150 bp). As for the original processing: MIGEC handled demultiplexing of reads and collapsing into UMI consensus sequences, while MiXCR performed V(D)J alignment. Vaccine-responding clonotypes were identified with edgeR using replicate PBMC samples, with FDR below 0.01 and a log2 fold change above 5 up to day 15 being required. Bulk clonotypes were assigned CD4 or CD8 identity according to which sequenced CD4 or CD8 repertoire held them at higher abundance. TCRdb ran its own pipeline on the public reads, namely fastp trimming at Q25 and MiXCR clone calling, and kept in-frame beta chains. All rows with the same CDR3 protein become a single entry with the most common DNA and genes. These V and J calls derive from TCRdb rather than the authors' analysis. The sample has 360,000 or so distinct CDR3 sequences on record, roughly 12% of them singletons. The top ten clones comprise roughly 18% of the sample.

In the case of this clonotype: Its antigen is still unknown. No base quality information exists; no much larger clone differs at one position.

General study outcomes and caveats: Because only a couple of donors were included in the study, the extent to which the findings can be generalized is limited. A small share of clonotypes occurred in both CD4 and CD8 compartments, likely arising from convergent recombination. After the booster, most of the clones that had expanded following primary vaccination were detected again (roughly 96% of CD4 and 85% to 90% of CD8), which suggests that memory was broadly maintained. Because abundant contaminating clonotypes from the bulk population could be contained in FACS-sorted repertoires, computational filtering was required. The secondary T-cell response was weaker than the primary response but faster, peaking on day 5 instead of day 15.

Spanning cysteine to phenylalanine, the CDR3 consists of 13 amino acids. The sequence is cut down to CDR3 DNA, 39 bases in frame from base 1. CDR1 and CDR2 (LGHNA, YNFKEQ) derive from the germline V gene. At the junction V is shortened by 6 bases and J by 5 bases; bases outside the gene matches: 6. Reading the label with the study, this specimen's treatment or condition is: live attenuated yellow fever vaccine strain. At every blood-draw timepoint, two biological replicates of bulk PBMCs were collected. A standard Ficoll-Paque protocol was used to isolate PBMCs from peripheral blood. RNA was extracted with TriZol from bulk PBMCs, CD4 and CD8 fractions, and dextramer-positive and dextramer-negative fractions.

The V and J genes are TRBV4-2 and TRBJ1-1; 7 nucleotides in the junction match TRBD1. This receptor was identified in a man between 18 and 35 years old who received the YFV17D yellow fever vaccine. Material: PBMCs, obtained on the day of the first yellow fever vaccination. The encoded CDR3 is CASRTTGITEAFF. Here is the DNA: TGTGCCAGCAGGACGACAGGGATTACTGAAGCTTTCTTT.